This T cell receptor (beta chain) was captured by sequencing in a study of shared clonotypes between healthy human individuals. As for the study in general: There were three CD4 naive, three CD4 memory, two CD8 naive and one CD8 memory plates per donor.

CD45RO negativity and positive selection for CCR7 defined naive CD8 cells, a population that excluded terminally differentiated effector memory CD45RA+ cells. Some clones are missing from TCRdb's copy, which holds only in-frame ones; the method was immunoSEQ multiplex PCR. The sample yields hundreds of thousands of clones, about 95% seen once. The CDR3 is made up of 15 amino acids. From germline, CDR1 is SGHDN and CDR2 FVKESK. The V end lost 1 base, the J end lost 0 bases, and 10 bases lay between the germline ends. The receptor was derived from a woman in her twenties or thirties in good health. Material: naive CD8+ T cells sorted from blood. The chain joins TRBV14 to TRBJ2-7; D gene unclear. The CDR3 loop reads CASSQGQLSSYEQYF. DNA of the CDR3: TGTGCCAGCAGCCAAGGGCAGCTCAGCTCCTACGAGCAGTACTTC.